A selection of T cell receptor beta chains follows, all from one sample in a study of regulatory T cells in long-lasting Graves disease. TCRdb reprocessed the multiplex PCR reads with MiXCR, giving one entry per CDR3 protein. The data show approximately 230,000 distinct CDR3 sequences, 18% seen once. Specimen: peripheral blood mononuclear cells (PBMCs), collected at new diagnosis, from a patient treated with antithyroid drugs. The receptors come from a female donor with Graves disease. Each CDR3 is given with its conserved first and last residue. D genes are given only for firm matches. Size is stated for part of the rows, as once, few or many counts, or as a class when the clone is expanded.

TRBV27	TRBJ2-1	-	-	TGCGCCAGCAGCCCAGGTTTGGGGCTTGAGCAGTTCTTC	CASSPGLGLEQFF
TRBV25-1	TRBJ2-2	TRBD2	few	TGTGCCAGCAGTGAATGGGGGGGAGTGGGCACCGGGGAGCTGTTTTTT	CASSEWGGVGTGELFF
TRBV12-3/TRBV12-4	TRBJ2-7	TRBD2	many	TGTGCCAGCAGTGAACCCGGGACTAGCGGGAGGGAGCAGTACTTC	CASSEPGTSGREQYF
TRBV3-1	TRBJ2-6	-	many	TGTGCCAGCAGCCGGGGGATTCGCTCTGGGGCCAACGTCCTGACTTTC	CASSRGIRSGANVLTF
TRBV12-3/TRBV12-4	TRBJ2-1	-	many	TGTGCCAGCAGTTTAGACCGTTACAATGAGCAGTTCTTC	CASSLDRYNEQFF
TRBV30	TRBJ1-2	-	many	TGTGCCTGGGACACCCGGGCCACCCGGGGCCACACCTTC	CAWDTRATRGHTF
TRBV2	TRBJ2-7	-	many	TGTGCCAGCAGTGTAAGGCAGGGGACTAAGATTCTCTACGAGCAGTACTTC	CASSVRQGTKILYEQYF
TRBV18	TRBJ1-1	-	many	TGTGCCAGCTCACCAGGAGGGAAGGGGACTGAAGCTTTCTTT	CASSPGGKGTEAFF
TRBV24-1	TRBJ1-2	TRBD1	many	TGTGCCAGCCTCCTCGGGACAGAGTATGGCTACACCTTC	CASLLGTEYGYTF
TRBV19	TRBJ2-3	-	many	TGTGCCAGTAGCCTTACGGGAGTAGGTACGCAGTATTTT	CASSLTGVGTQYF
TRBV10-1	TRBJ2-5	TRBD2	few	TGCGCCACCGGAGCGGAGCGGGGGGGACAAGAGACCCAGTACTTC	CATGAERGGQETQYF
TRBV19	TRBJ1-3	-	-	TGTGCCAGTACCCAATGGGGGGGCACTGGAAACACCATGTATTTT	CASTQWGGTGNTMYF
TRBV7-3	TRBJ2-1	TRBD1	many	TGTGCCAGCAGCTTAGACAGGGCCAATGAGCAGTTCTTC	CASSLDRANEQFF
TRBV12-5	TRBJ1-1	-	many	TGTGCTAGTGGTCCCAATCCGGGGGGCACTGAAGCTTTCTTT	CASGPNPGGTEAFF
TRBV11-2	TRBJ2-1	-	many	TGTGCCAGCAGCTTGTATGGCAGTGACAATGAGCAGTTCTTC	CASSLYGSDNEQFF
TRBV11-2	TRBJ1-3	-	many	TGTGCCAGCAGCTTAGGCACGGCTGGAAACACCATATATTTT	CASSLGTAGNTIYF
TRBV2	TRBJ2-1	TRBD2	many	TGTGCCAGCAGTGCGGGAGGAAATGAGCAGTTCTTC	CASSAGGNEQFF
TRBV12-3/TRBV12-4	TRBJ2-1	TRBD2	many	TGTGCCAGCAGACATTTAGCGGGAGAGGCCCCTTGGAATGAGCAGTTCTTC	CASRHLAGEAPWNEQFF
TRBV6-1	TRBJ2-7	TRBD1	many	TGTGCCAGCAAAGACAGGGCCCTCGTAGACGAGCAGTACTTC	CASKDRALVDEQYF
TRBV7-3	TRBJ2-1	TRBD2	-	TGTGCCAGCAGCTTAACACCGGGACTAGCGGGATCCCTCGGTGAGCAGTTCTTC	CASSLTPGLAGSLGEQFF
TRBV6-1	TRBJ2-7	TRBD2	few	TGTGCCAGCAGTACCTCGCTAGCGGGAGATCGGGAGCAGTACTTC	CASSTSLAGDREQYF
TRBV6-4	TRBJ1-5	-	-	TGTGCCAGCAGTGAAGAGGTGACCCAGCCCCAGCATTTT	CASSEEVTQPQHF
TRBV24-1	TRBJ1-2	TRBD1	many	TGTGCCACCAGTGATCCAACAGGGGACTATGGCTACACCTTC	CATSDPTGDYGYTF
TRBV20-1	TRBJ1-2	TRBD1	many	TGCAGTGCTACAGACAGGGGAGACGGCTACACCTTC	CSATDRGDGYTF
TRBV6-1	TRBJ1-3	-	few	TGTGCCAGCAGCCGGACATTCGGAAACACCATATATTTT	CASSRTFGNTIYF
TRBV7-2	TRBJ1-4	TRBD1	many	TGTGCCAGCAGCCTACCGGGACAGGGTGGGGAAAAACTGTTTTTT	CASSLPGQGGEKLFF
TRBV27	TRBJ2-7	TRBD2	many	TGTGCCAGCAGCCGGACTAGCGGAGCTACGAACGCGTACTTC	CASSRTSGATNAYF
TRBV7-9	TRBJ2-7	-	many	TGTGCCAGCAGCATAACTCCGACCTACGAGCAGTACTTC	CASSITPTYEQYF
TRBV28	TRBJ1-2	TRBD1	-	TGTGCCAGCAGCGTCGCTCTGACCTCACAGGGGGATAACTATGGCTACACCTTC	CASSVALTSQGDNYGYTF
TRBV6-1	TRBJ1-5	TRBD1	many	TGTGCCAGCGCCTCATCCGGGACAGGGAAAGGTCAGCCCCAGCATTTT	CASASSGTGKGQPQHF
TRBV28	TRBJ1-5	-	many	TGTGCCAGCAGTGTCCAGAGATATAGCAATCAGCCCCAGCATTTT	CASSVQRYSNQPQHF
TRBV20-1	TRBJ2-7	TRBD1	few	TGCAGTGCTAGACGGCAGGGGGCGGGTGAGCAGTACTTC	CSARRQGAGEQYF
TRBV29-1	TRBJ2-1	-	many	TGCAGCGTTGTAGGGGAGAGCTCCTACAATGAGCAGTTCTTC	CSVVGESSYNEQFF
TRBV27	TRBJ2-7	-	many	TGTGCCAGCAGTTTATCCCCGGAAGGGTTGAACGAGCAGTACTTC	CASSLSPEGLNEQYF
TRBV12-5	TRBJ2-1	TRBD2	many	TGTGCTAGTGGTTTCCCGTTGACTAGCGGAGTCTACAATGAGCAGTTCTTC	CASGFPLTSGVYNEQFF
TRBV7-2	TRBJ2-1	TRBD1	-	TGTGCCAGCAGAGCTACCGGGACAGGGGGCGCGAGAAATGAGCAGTTCTTC	CASRATGTGGARNEQFF
TRBV29-1	TRBJ2-5	TRBD2	many	TGCAGCGTCGTCCCGGGGGGGGAGACCCAGTACTTC	CSVVPGGETQYF
TRBV7-9	TRBJ2-4	TRBD2	-	TGTGCCAGCAGCCCGACTAGCGGAGCCAAAAACATTCAGTACTTC	CASSPTSGAKNIQYF
TRBV7-2	TRBJ2-7	-	many	TGTGCCAGCAGATTGTTTCGCTCCTACGAGCAGTACTTC	CASRLFRSYEQYF
TRBV29-1	TRBJ2-5	TRBD2	many	TGCAGCGTTGATAAGGGACTAGCGGGAGGGACCCAGTACTTC	CSVDKGLAGGTQYF
TRBV11-2	TRBJ2-7	TRBD2	-	TGTGCCAGCAGCCCGGACCTAGCGGGAGGGCCCTGGGGCGAGCAGTACTTC	CASSPDLAGGPWGEQYF
TRBV27	TRBJ2-6	-	many	TGTGCCAGCAGCTTTCGGGGCTCTGGGGCCAACGTCCTGACTTTC	CASSFRGSGANVLTF
TRBV27	TRBJ1-2	-	many	TGTGCCAGCAGACCTTCAGGGGTCTATGGCTACACCTTC	CASRPSGVYGYTF
TRBV7-3	TRBJ2-5	-	many	TGTGCCAGCAGCTTAAGCCGGGGGGAGACCCAGTACTTC	CASSLSRGETQYF
TRBV12-3/TRBV12-4	TRBJ1-6	-	many	TGTGCCAGCAGTTGGGAGGGCTGGAATTCACCCCTCCACTTT	CASSWEGWNSPLHF
TRBV4-1	TRBJ2-4	-	-	TGCGCCAGCAGCCAACTTGGGAGGCTAGCGGCCAAAAACATTCAGTACTTC	CASSQLGRLAAKNIQYF
TRBV15	TRBJ1-1	-	many	TGTGCCACCAGCATAACACCTGACACTGAAGCTTTCTTT	CATSITPDTEAFF
TRBV2	TRBJ1-3	-	many	TGTGCCAGCACGGGTAACTCTGGAAACACCATATATTTT	CASTGNSGNTIYF
TRBV6-5	TRBJ2-1	TRBD2	few	TGTGCCAGCAGTTCGACGGGGACTAGCGGGCATTCCCACAATGAGCAGTTCTTC	CASSSTGTSGHSHNEQFF
TRBV27	TRBJ2-1	-	many	TGTGCCAGCAACACGGAGGGGAGCTCCTACAATGAGCAGTTCTTC	CASNTEGSSYNEQFF
TRBV2	TRBJ2-1	-	many	TGTGCCAGCAGTGTGGCTTATTACAATGAGCAGTTCTTC	CASSVAYYNEQFF
TRBV7-9	TRBJ2-7	-	many	TGTGCCAGCAGCTTAAGAGGCGGGACTTACGAGCAGTACTTC	CASSLRGGTYEQYF
TRBV20-1	TRBJ1-5	-	many	TGCAGTGCTAGCAAAGGGCGTACTACCCCCCAGCATTTT	CSASKGRTTPQHF
TRBV27	TRBJ1-1	-	many	TGTGCCAGCAGTTTTTATATGAACACTGAAGCTTTCTTT	CASSFYMNTEAFF
TRBV18	TRBJ2-2	-	many	TGTGCCAGCTCACCGCTAAAAGGAACCGGGGAGCTGTTTTTT	CASSPLKGTGELFF
TRBV7-8	TRBJ2-2	TRBD2	many	TGTGCCAGCAGCACCCCCACTAGCGGGAGGGTGGCCGGGGAGCTGTTTTTT	CASSTPTSGRVAGELFF
TRBV18	TRBJ2-1	-	many	TGTGCCAGCTCACCCGGCCGCCTTTCCTACAATGAGCAGTTCTTC	CASSPGRLSYNEQFF